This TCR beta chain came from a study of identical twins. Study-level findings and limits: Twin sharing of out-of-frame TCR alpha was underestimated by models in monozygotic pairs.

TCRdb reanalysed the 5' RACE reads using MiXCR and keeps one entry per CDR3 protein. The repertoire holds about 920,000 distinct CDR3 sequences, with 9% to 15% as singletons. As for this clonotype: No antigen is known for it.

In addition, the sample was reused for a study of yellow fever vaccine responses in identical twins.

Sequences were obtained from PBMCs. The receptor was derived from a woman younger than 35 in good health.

The CDR3 DNA sequence: TGTGCCAGCAGCCGAGGTGGACTGGGGATTAGTGAAGCTTTCTTT. Its protein product is CASSRGGLGISEAFF. V usage is TRBV14 and J usage is TRBJ1-1; unclear D gene. The germline CDR1 and CDR2 sequences are SGHDN and FVKESK. The germline V and J ends were trimmed by 4 bases and 7 bases, with 19 bases remaining between them. The CDR3 spans 15 residues.